This is a list of T cell receptor beta chains from one sample in a study of T cells after yellow fever vaccination. TCRdb re-called the 5' RACE reads with MiXCR, one entry per CDR3 protein. Of about 170,000 distinct CDR3 sequences listed, more than 9.5% are singletons. The sample consisted of CD8+ T cells sorted from PBMCs, taken 15 days after the yellow fever booster vaccination. These receptors were obtained from a man aged 18 to 29 who received the YFV17D yellow fever vaccine. The CDR3 runs from the conserved cysteine through the conserved F or W. The D gene is left open where the match is weak. Some rows mark clone size as missing; the rest say once, few, many or name a class of expanded clone.

>-|-|TRBJ2-1|TRBV6-5
CASSYSWGNEQFF
TGTGCCAGCAGTTACTCATGGGGTAATGAGCAGTTCTTC
>few|-|TRBJ1-2|TRBV21-1
CASSRLVGYTF
TGTGCCAGCAGCAGGCTAGTTGGCTACACCTTC
>few|TRBD1|TRBJ2-7|TRBV5-1
CASSANGQGYYEQYF
TGCGCCAGCAGCGCGAACGGACAGGGGTATTACGAGCAGTACTTC
>few|-|TRBJ1-5|TRBV19
CASSIDGDNQPQHF
TGTGCCAGTAGTATAGACGGTGACAATCAGCCCCAGCATTTT
>-|-|TRBJ1-5|TRBV11-3
CASSREWGGNQPQHF
TGTGCCAGCAGCCGGGAGTGGGGTGGGAATCAGCCCCAGCATTTT
>-|TRBD2|TRBJ2-3|TRBV4-3
CASSQAGLAGTDTQYF
TGCGCCAGCAGCCAAGCGGGACTAGCGGGGACAGATACGCAGTATTTT
>few|-|TRBJ2-4|TRBV6-1
CASSEDIRKLAKNIQYF
TGTGCCAGCAGTGAAGATATAAGAAAACTAGCCAAAAACATTCAGTACTTC
>many|-|TRBJ2-4|TRBV5-6
CASSLKENIQYF
TGTGCCAGCAGCTTGAAGGAAAACATTCAGTACTTC
>few|-|TRBJ2-5|TRBV7-6
CASSLDGGLKTQYF
TGTGCCAGCAGCTTGGATGGGGGGCTAAAGACCCAGTACTTC
>-|TRBD2|TRBJ2-7|TRBV4-1
CASSQYSQVGGGNSYEQYF
TGCGCCAGCAGCCAATATTCGCAGGTTGGCGGGGGGAACTCCTACGAGCAGTACTTC
>-|-|TRBJ1-5|TRBV28
CASRPGDPSNQPQHF
TGTGCCAGTCGGCCAGGGGACCCTAGCAATCAGCCCCAGCATTTT
>-|-|TRBJ2-5|TRBV7-6
CASSLAIQETQYF
TGTGCCAGCAGCTTGGCGATTCAAGAGACCCAGTACTTC
>few|-|TRBJ2-5|TRBV2
CASLAETQYF
TGTGCCAGCCTAGCGGAGACCCAGTACTTC
>-|-|TRBJ2-3|TRBV6-2/TRBV6-3
CASSRPGRATTDTQYF
TGTGCCAGCAGTCGGCCCGGACGCGCTACCACAGATACGCAGTATTTT
>-|TRBD1|TRBJ1-1|TRBV12-3/TRBV12-4
CASSLFDRGLTEAFF
TGTGCCAGCAGTTTATTTGACAGGGGTTTGACTGAAGCTTTCTTT
>few|-|TRBJ2-3|TRBV27
CASSLSVDSYTDTQYF
TGTGCCAGCAGTTTATCGGTCGACAGTTACACAGATACGCAGTATTTT
>-|-|TRBJ2-6|TRBV19
CASSIDPPDYSGANVLTF
TGTGCCAGTAGTATAGATCCGCCAGACTACTCTGGGGCCAACGTCCTGACTTTC
>few|-|TRBJ1-5|TRBV5-6
CASSLSDSVVEAQHF
TGTGCCAGCAGCTTGTCCGACAGTGTTGTGGAAGCCCAGCATTTT